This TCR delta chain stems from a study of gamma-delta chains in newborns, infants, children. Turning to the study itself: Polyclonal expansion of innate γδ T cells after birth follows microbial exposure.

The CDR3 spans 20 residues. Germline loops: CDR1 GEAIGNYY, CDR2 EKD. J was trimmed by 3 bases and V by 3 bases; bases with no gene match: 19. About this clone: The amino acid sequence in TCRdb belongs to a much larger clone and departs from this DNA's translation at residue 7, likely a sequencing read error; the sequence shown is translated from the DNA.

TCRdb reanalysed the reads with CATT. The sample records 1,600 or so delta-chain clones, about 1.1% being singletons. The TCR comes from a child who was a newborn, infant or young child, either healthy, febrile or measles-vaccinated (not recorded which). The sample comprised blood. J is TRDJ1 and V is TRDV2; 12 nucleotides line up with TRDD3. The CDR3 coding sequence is TGTGCCTGTGACCACGTCAGGCCTACTGGGGGATACTCAATACCCGATAAACTCATCTTT. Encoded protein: CACDHVRPTGGYSIPDKLIF.